The clone carrying this T cell receptor beta chain was recorded many times. Its specificity is unknown. The data were obtained in a study of T-cell reconstitution after alpha-beta-depleted transplantation in children. A library of TCRbeta sequences, prepared with unique molecular identifiers, was generated. TCRdb re-called the PCR reads with MiXCR, one entry per CDR3 protein. The sample shows 800,000 to 1,000,000 distinct CDR3 sequences, around 30% of them seen only once. Overall study findings and caveats: Among T cells one year after transplant, newly produced cells accounted for most counts and diversity. High day-60 TCRbeta diversity in some patients came from surviving recipient T cells and thymic progenitors. Alpha-beta T cells present about two months after transplant were reported to originate from several hundred expanded graft clones.

The CDR3 spans 15 residues. CDR1 SGHTA and CDR2 FQGNSA come from the germline V gene. V lost 1 base and J lost 3, with 12 bases in between. The V and J genes are TRBV7-2 and TRBJ1-2; D is uncertain. The sequence came from a boy younger than two who had a stem cell transplant for SCID, so the T cells may come from the graft donor. Sequences were derived from PBMCs, mostly from graft donor cells, sampled 360 days after TCRalphabeta/CD19-depleted stem cell transplant. The CDR3 sequence is CASSLDGTQDYGYTF. In DNA, the CDR3 is TGTGCCAGCAGCTTAGACGGAACCCAGGACTATGGCTACACCTTC. The whole variable domain, filled in from reference TRBV7-2 and TRBJ1-2, reads GAGVSQSPSNKVTEKGKDVELRCDPISGHTALYWYRQSLGQGLEFLIYFQGNSAPDKSGLPSDRFSAERTGGSVSTLTIQRTQQEDSAVYLCASSLDGTQDYGYTFGSGTRLTVV.